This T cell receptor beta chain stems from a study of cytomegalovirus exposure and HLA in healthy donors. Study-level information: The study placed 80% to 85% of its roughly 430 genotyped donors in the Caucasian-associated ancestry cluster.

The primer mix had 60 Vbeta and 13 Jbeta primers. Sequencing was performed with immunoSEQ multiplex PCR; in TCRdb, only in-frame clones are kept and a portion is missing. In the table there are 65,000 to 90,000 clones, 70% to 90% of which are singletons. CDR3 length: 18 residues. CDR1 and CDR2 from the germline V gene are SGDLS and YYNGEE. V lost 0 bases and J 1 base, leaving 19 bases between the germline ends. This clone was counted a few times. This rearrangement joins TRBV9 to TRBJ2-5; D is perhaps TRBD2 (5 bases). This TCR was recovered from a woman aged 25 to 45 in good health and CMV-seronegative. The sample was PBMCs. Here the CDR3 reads CASSVATGSDLPQETQYF. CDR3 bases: TGTGCCAGCAGCGTAGCTACGGGGAGCGACTTACCCCAAGAGACCCAGTACTTC. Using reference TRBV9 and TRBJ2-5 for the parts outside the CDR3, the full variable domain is DSGVTQTPKHLITATGQRVTLRCSPRSGDLSVYWYQQSLDQGLQFLIQYYNGEERAKGNILERFSAQQFPDLHSELNLSSLELGDSALYFCASSVATGSDLPQETQYFGPGTRLLVL.